This entry lists 27 T cell receptor beta chains sequenced from one sample in a study of OX40 agonist ivuxolimab in advanced cancers. Clones were read by immunoSEQ multiplex PCR, and TCRdb kept only the in-frame ones, dropping some. The table records about 110,000 clones, around 93% of them present only once. The sequenced sample was CD4+ or CD8+ T cells sorted from blood, obtained in a trial of the OX40 agonist ivuxolimab. These receptors were taken from an adult with an advanced solid tumor such as melanoma, head and neck, liver or kidney cancer.

This rearrangement joins TRBV19 to TRBJ2-7, with a tentative D call TRBD1 (7 bases). This CDR3 has 12 residues. V lost 8 bases, J lost 4 bases, and 12 bases lay in between. In germline, CDR1 is LNHDA, CDR2 SQIVND (reference sequence). CDR3 in amino acids: CASGRGEYEQYF. The CDR3 bases are TGTGCCAGTGGCAGGGGGGAGTACGAGCAGTACTTC.

As DNA, the CDR3 is TGTGCCAGCAGCTTGACCGGGGAGCTGTTTTTT. Residues: CASSLTGELFF. The chain is built from TRBV7-9 and TRBJ2-2; D is uncertain. Per germline, CDR1 SEHNR and CDR2 FQNEAQ (reference sequence). The CDR3 is 11 residues long. Trimming shortened V by 3 bases and J by 5 bases, and 1 base separated the two germline ends.

The chain employs TRBV7-9 and TRBJ2-2, with D hard to call. The CDR3 is 14 amino acids. Germline V gene data show CDR1 as SEHNR and CDR2 as FQNEAQ (reference sequence). V lost 1 base, J lost 6 bases, and 9 bases lay in between. The CDR3 DNA is TGTGCCAGCAGCTTAGTTGGCTTCTCCGGGGAGCTGTTTTTT. Translating gives CASSLVGFSGELFF.

The chain combines TRBV11-3 with TRBJ2-7; 11 bases map to TRBD2. Germline CDR1 SGHNT, CDR2 YENEEA. This CDR3 spans 14 amino acids. Germline trimming cut 4 bases from V and 7 bases from J; bases unmatched to any gene: 6. The CDR3 spells CASSSTSGGREQYF. As DNA, the CDR3 is TGTGCCAGCAGCTCCACTAGCGGGGGTCGGGAGCAGTACTTC.

The gene calls are TRBV19 and TRBJ2-7; the D gene is possibly TRBD2 (6 bases). The CDR3 has 15 amino acids. Trimming stripped 6 bases from V and 0 bases from J, with 15 bases between. The germline V gene has CDR1 LNHDA and CDR2 SQIVND (reference sequence). CDR3 residues: CASRESSGDSYEQYF. The DNA for the CDR3 is TGTGCCAGTAGAGAATCGTCGGGGGACTCCTACGAGCAGTACTTC.

This clone was observed a handful of times. J is TRBJ1-5 and V is TRBV5-1; maybe TRBD1 (6 bases). V was pared by 5 bases and J by 5 bases, with 20 bases between. The germline CDR1 and CDR2 sequences are SGHRS and YFSETQ. The CDR3 sequence is 16 residues long. CDR3 region: CASSYNPGQKDQPQHF. Here the CDR3 DNA reads TGCGCCAGCAGTTATAATCCGGGACAAAAAGATCAGCCCCAGCATTTT.

CDR3 residues: CASSEAHGQSYEQYF. In DNA form, the CDR3 reads TGTGCCAGCAGTGAAGCGCACGGGCAGTCCTACGAGCAGTACTTC. The chain links TRBV6-1 to TRBJ2-7; D is uncertain. Germline V lookup: CDR1 MNHNS, CDR2 SASEGT. This CDR3 comprises 15 residues. Trimming left V 0 bases short and J 1 base short, with 10 bases between.

As concerns this clone: Other DNA sequences within the sample encode an identical CDR3. The chain has TRBV5-1 and TRBJ2-5; 10 bases fit TRBD2. This CDR3 region has 15 residues. The germline V gene has CDR1 SGHRS and CDR2 YFSETQ. The V gene end was trimmed by 1 base and the J gene end by 1 base; junction bases not matched to a gene: 1. In nucleotides, the CDR3 is TGCGCCAGCAGCTTGTTAGCGGGGGGCCAAGAGACCCAGTACTTC. Translating gives CASSLLAGGQETQYF.

A note on this clone: The same CDR3 is also encoded by other DNA sequences in this sample. CDR3 amino acids: CASSPGTNEKLFF. CDR3 DNA sequence: TGTGCCAGCTCACCGGGCACTAATGAAAAACTGTTTTTT. This chain uses TRBV18 with TRBJ1-4; D gene uncertain. V was cut by 3 bases and J by 2 bases, with 4 bases left in between. Germline V gives CDR1 KGHSH, CDR2 LQKENI. This CDR3 comprises 13 residues.

The rearrangement links TRBV6-6 to TRBJ1-5; TRBD1 aligns across 10 bases. J gave up 6 bases and V 2 bases, and 7 bases lay outside the gene matches. The CDR3 consists of 16 residues. CDR1 MNHNY and CDR2 SVGAGI come from the germline V gene (reference sequence). CDR3 coding DNA: TGTGCCAGCAGTTACCCTCGACAGGGGGCTTTTCAGCCCCAGCATTTT. As protein: CASSYPRQGAFQPQHF.

The genes are TRBV5-1 and TRBJ2-5; D unresolved. Germline CDR1 and CDR2: SGHRS and YFSETQ. The CDR3 contains 13 residues. V lost 1 base to trimming and J lost 2 bases, with 6 bases between them. CDR3 loop: CASSLTEQETQYF. CDR3 DNA: TGCGCCAGCAGCTTGACAGAGCAAGAGACCCAGTACTTC.

V gene TRBV19 combines with J gene TRBJ1-1; TRBD1 aligns across 7 bases. This CDR3 has 14 residues. Germline-derived CDR1 and CDR2 are LNHDA and SQIVND (reference sequence). V lost 6 bases to trimming and J lost 0 bases; unmatched junction nucleotides: 4. CDR3 sequence reads: CASRDRSLNTEAFF. CDR3 bases: TGTGCCAGTAGGGACAGGTCATTGAACACTGAAGCTTTCTTT.

This sequence joins TRBV11-3 and TRBJ2-1; 10 nucleotides agree with TRBD2. V was clipped by 5 bases and J by 0 bases; unmatched bases: 4. The CDR3 length is 16 residues. The germline CDR1 and CDR2 sequences are SGHNT and YENEEA. This chain's CDR3 is CASSPRTSGSYNEQFF. Here the CDR3 DNA reads TGTGCCAGCAGCCCAAGGACTAGCGGCTCCTACAATGAGCAGTTCTTC.

V is TRBV6-1 and J is TRBJ2-1; TRBD2 aligns across 13 bases. CDR1 and CDR2 from the germline V gene are MNHNS and SASEGT. Unmatched junction bases numbered 3, after V lost 1 base and J lost 6 bases. The length of the CDR3 is 16 residues. As DNA, the CDR3 is TGTGCCAGCAGTGAAGGTTGGACTAGCGGGAGCAATGAGCAGTTCTTC. Its translation is CASSEGWTSGSNEQFF.

The CDR3 loop reads CASSLTGTVSDTQYF. The CDR3 nucleotides are TGTGCCAGCAGTTTAACCGGGACAGTTTCAGATACGCAGTATTTT. J is TRBJ2-3 and V is TRBV27; 7 positions match TRBD1. CDR3 size: 15 residues. Germline V gives CDR1 MNHEY, CDR2 SMNVEV (reference sequence). V lost 2 bases and J lost 4; bases outside the gene matches: 6.

This chain links TRBV5-1 with TRBJ2-3, with D perhaps TRBD2 (5 bases). V was cut by 4 bases and J by 1 base, with 13 bases left in between. CDR3 length: 15 amino acids. The V gene's germline CDR1 is SGHRS and CDR2 YFSETQ. As DNA, the CDR3 is TGCGCCAGCAGCCGTGCGGGTCAACGCACAGATACGCAGTATTTT. This sequence encodes CASSRAGQRTDTQYF.

The genes are TRBV19 and TRBJ2-2, with unresolved D. V was shortened by 3 bases and J by 0 bases, with 11 bases between the two germline ends. The germline V gene encodes CDR1 LNHDA and CDR2 SQIVND (reference sequence). The CDR3 totals 16 residues. DNA for the CDR3: TGTGCCAGTAGTATTGGTTGGGGAACGAACACCGGGGAGCTGTTTTTT. This codes for CASSIGWGTNTGELFF.

The chain combines TRBV6-5 with TRBJ1-2, with a weak D call TRBD1 (6 bases). Trimming removed 5 bases from V and 2 bases from J, with 9 bases in between. The CDR3 runs to 13 residues. Germline V CDR1 and CDR2: MNHEY, SVGAGI. CDR3 nucleotides: TGTGCCAGCAGTGGACAGAACAACTATGGCTACACCTTC. Protein: CASSGQNNYGYTF.

The chain carries TRBV27 and TRBJ1-3; D ambiguous. Germline CDR1 MNHEY, CDR2 SMNVEV (reference sequence). With 4 bases removed from V and 3 bases from J, the gap between germline ends came to 7 bases. The CDR3 spans 13 residues. CDR3 amino acids: CASSSDFGNTIYF. CDR3 DNA sequence: TGTGCCAGCAGTTCGGACTTTGGAAACACCATATATTTT.

The rearrangement uses TRBV9 and TRBJ2-1; TRBD1 matches at 7 bases. Germline V gene sequence: CDR1 SGDLS, CDR2 YYNGEE. This CDR3 has 14 residues. V was pared by 0 bases and J by 7 bases, with 4 bases of the junction left unmatched. The CDR3 DNA sequence: TGTGCCAGCAGCGTAGAGAAACAGGGGAATGAGCAGTTCTTC. This encodes CASSVEKQGNEQFF.

In regard to this clone: The junction differs from germline at one of its ends, possibly a read error. V and J are TRBV9 and TRBJ2-7; either TRBD1 or TRBD2 may fit D (5 bases each). This CDR3 is 12 amino acids long. CDR1 is SGDLS and CDR2 is YYNGEE in the germline V gene. The CDR3 sequence: CASNVLGDGSYF. In DNA, the CDR3 is TGTGCCAGCAACGTACTGGGGGACGGGTCGTACTTC.

The count of this clone is one. This same CDR3 is encoded by further DNA sequences in the sample. This chain connects TRBV10-3 to TRBJ1-2, with D unresolved. Germline loops: CDR1 ENHRY, CDR2 SYGVKD. Trimming took off 2 bases at V and 3 bases at J, with 7 bases between the two ends. This CDR3 is built from 13 residues. CDR3: CAISEQRDYGYTF. CDR3 DNA sequence: TGTGCCATCAGTGAGCAGAGGGACTATGGCTACACCTTC.

The chain is built from TRBV30 and TRBJ1-1; D is unresolved. The germline V and J ends were trimmed by 4 bases and 4 bases, with 13 bases remaining between them. The length of the CDR3 is 13 residues. Germline CDR1 and CDR2: GTSNPN and SVGIG (reference sequence). The CDR3 region is CAWNGRLGTEAFF. The DNA of the CDR3 is TGTGCCTGGAATGGAAGGTTGGGCACTGAAGCTTTCTTT.

For this clone: Other nucleotide sequences in the sample specify the same CDR3. CDR3 residues: CASSAGTGGEKLFF. In DNA form, the CDR3 reads TGTGCCAGCAGTGCCGGGACAGGTGGCGAAAAACTGTTTTTT. The chain uses TRBV2 and TRBJ1-4, with 8 bases lining up with TRBD1. CDR3 length: 14 amino acids. With 4 bases clipped from V and 8 bases from J, the junction kept 6 bases outside the gene matches. Germline values: CDR1 SNHLY, CDR2 FYNNEI.

V and J are TRBV27 and TRBJ2-2; D is uncertain. Trimming stripped 5 bases from V and 1 base from J, with 8 bases between. Germline lookup yields CDR1 MNHEY and CDR2 SMNVEV (reference sequence). The CDR3 contains 14 residues. The CDR3 here is CASSGRRNTGELFF. The CDR3 nucleotides read TGTGCCAGCAGTGGTCGGAGGAACACCGGGGAGCTGTTTTTT.

Only a few counts were recorded for this clone. The rearrangement joins TRBV6-1 to TRBJ1-5; weak D call: TRBD1 (5 bases). V gave up 1 base and J gave up 7 bases, with 11 bases separating them. The CDR3 length is 14 residues. Germline CDR1 reads MNHNS; CDR2 reads SASEGT. The CDR3 region has the DNA TGTGCCAGCAGTGAAGTCGACAGATCACAGCCCCAGCATTTT. The encoded protein is CASSEVDRSQPQHF.

The chain joins TRBV6-1 to TRBJ2-3; D remains unclear. This CDR3 region has 13 residues. Germline V CDR1 and CDR2: MNHNS, SASEGT. V was clipped by 8 bases and J by 1 base, with 10 bases between them. The CDR3 sequence: CASGPVRTDTQYF. DNA for the CDR3: TGTGCCAGCGGTCCAGTTCGCACAGATACGCAGTATTTT.